This record looks at one T cell receptor (beta chain) sequence and its context. The antigen remains unidentified. Generated by immunoSEQ multiplex PCR, the TCRdb table keeps only in-frame clones and is missing some. This table has around 100,000 clones, just over 85% appearing once. The CDR3 extends over 15 amino acids. V was trimmed by 1 base and J by 8 bases, leaving 12 bases between them. Germline values: CDR1 SGHVS, CDR2 FQNEAQ. The entry originates in a study of T cell responses to AZD1222 COVID-19 vaccine. General observations from the study: An increase in Spike-specific TCR breadth and depth was observed after two AZD1222 doses. Vaccine-associated CD4 TCRs ranged over spike, dominating at 160-218 and 743-854. Seropositive at baseline were only a handful of AZD1222 recipients.

This rearrangement joins TRBV7-8 to TRBJ1-6, with a possible D match to TRBD1 (6 bases). The sample in question was peripheral blood, obtained on day 0 of AZD1222 vaccination. The TCR originated in an adult in good health. CDR3 DNA: TGTGCCAGCAGCTTAGTCGAACAGGGATATTCACCCCTCCACTTT. As protein: CASSLVEQGYSPLHF.